The clone carrying this TCR beta chain appeared a few times. The data are from a study of shared clonotypes between healthy human individuals. Study context: Three CD4 naive, three CD4 memory, two CD8 naive and one CD8 memory plate were used per donor.

The assay was run at deep level. Here immunoSEQ multiplex PCR was the method, and the copy in TCRdb shows in-frame clones only, minus some. The sample holds 190,000 or so clones, 85% to 95% seen once. The CDR3 is 14 residues long. V gave up 3 bases and J gave up 2 bases; unmatched junction bases: 3. Germline CDR1 and CDR2: WNHNN and SYGVQD (reference sequence). This TCR derives from a woman in her twenties or thirties in good health. The chain is built from TRBV10-1 and TRBJ2-7; 8 bases fit TRBD2. The sequenced material came from naive CD4+ T cells sorted from blood. Documented subset: CD45RA+ positively selected. CDR3 residues: CASSDTGGAYEQYF. In DNA, the CDR3 is TGCGCCAGCAGTGACACGGGGGGGGCCTACGAGCAGTACTTC.